In its sample, the clone carrying this T cell receptor (beta chain) was seen once. This sample's treatment: roughly 18 received Ad26.COV2.S at low or high dose, single or two shots; several received placebo; per-sample allocation not given. Each sample was drawn 63 days after the first injection (of vaccine or placebo). These data originate in a study of Ad26.COV2.S vaccination and SARS-CoV-2 variants. Clones were sequenced by immunoSEQ multiplex PCR, and TCRdb holds only the in-frame ones, with some missing. The table lists some 500,000 clones, 85% to 90% of them singletons. The V and J ends lost 1 base and 4 bases respectively, with 13 bases between them. CDR3 length equals 15 residues. Per germline, CDR1 PRHDT and CDR2 FYEKMQ (reference sequence).

This chain links TRBV13 with TRBJ1-1; D possibly corresponds to TRBD1 (5 bases). The source is a person aged 18-60 years who received the Ad26.COV2.S COVID-19 vaccine or a placebo. The source material was peripheral blood, sampled in a trial of Ad26.COV2.S vaccine versus placebo. CDR3 DNA sequence: TGTGCCAGCAGCTTAGCACCCCGGGGGGGCACTGAAGCTTTCTTT. Translation gives CASSLAPRGGTEAFF. The whole variable domain, remainder taken from reference TRBV13 and TRBJ1-1, is AAGVIQSPRHLIKEKRETATLKCYPIPRHDTVYWYQQGPGQDPQFLISFYEKMQSDKGSIPDRFSAQQFSDYHSELNMSSLELGDSALYFCASSLAPRGGTEAFFGQGTRLTVV.